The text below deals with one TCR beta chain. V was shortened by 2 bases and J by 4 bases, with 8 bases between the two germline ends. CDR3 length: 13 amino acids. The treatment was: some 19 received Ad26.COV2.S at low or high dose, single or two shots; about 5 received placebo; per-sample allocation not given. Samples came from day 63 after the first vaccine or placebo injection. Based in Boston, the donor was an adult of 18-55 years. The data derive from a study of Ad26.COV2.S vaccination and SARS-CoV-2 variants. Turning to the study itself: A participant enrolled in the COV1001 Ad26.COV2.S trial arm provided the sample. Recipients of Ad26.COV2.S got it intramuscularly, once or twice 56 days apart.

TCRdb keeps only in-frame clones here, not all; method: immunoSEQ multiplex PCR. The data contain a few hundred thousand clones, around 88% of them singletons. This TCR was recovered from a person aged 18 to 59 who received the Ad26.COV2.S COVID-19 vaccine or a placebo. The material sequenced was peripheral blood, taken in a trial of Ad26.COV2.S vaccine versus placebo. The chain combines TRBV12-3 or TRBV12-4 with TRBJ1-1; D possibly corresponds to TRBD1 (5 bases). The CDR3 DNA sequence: TGTGCCAGCAGTTTATCGCAGGGCACTGAAGCTTTCTTT. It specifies CASSLSQGTEAFF.